This is a list of T cell receptor beta chains from one sample in a study of blood T cell repertoires in COVID-19. Produced via immunoSEQ multiplex PCR; TCRdb's table is partial and in-frame only. The table has fewer than 450,000 clones, less than 95% seen once. Sequencing used PBMCs or T cells enriched from blood (not recorded which). The receptors stem from a man between 18 and 29 years old who had recovered from COVID-19. Each CDR3 is given with its conserved first and last residue. D genes are given only for firm matches. Rows give clone size only sometimes, using once, few, many, or a class for an expanded clone.

d_call,j_call,clone_size,v_call,cdr3_nt,cdr3_aa
.,TRBJ2-5,.,TRBV20-1,TGCAGTGCTAGTCCCCTTTATAGACAGCTGCGGGAGACCCAGTACTTC,CSASPLYRQLRETQYF
.,TRBJ2-4,.,TRBV3-1/TRBV3-2,TGTGCCAGCAGCTCAGGGGAAACGGCCAAAAACATTCAGTACTTC,CASSSGETAKNIQYF
TRBD1,TRBJ2-1,.,TRBV29-1,TGCAGCGTCGCAACCGGGACAGGGGTAAATGAGCAGTTCTTC,CSVATGTGVNEQFF
.,TRBJ1-4,.,TRBV6-5,TGTGCCAGCAGTTCACCTCGAACCGGTGAAAAACTGTTTTTT,CASSSPRTGEKLFF
TRBD1,TRBJ2-7,.,TRBV19,TGTGCCAGTAGTAACGACAGGGTTGGCTACGAGCAGTACTTC,CASSNDRVGYEQYF
.,TRBJ1-2,.,TRBV20-1,TGCAGTGCTAGTTCGGACAGTTTCGTCTATGGCTACACCTTC,CSASSDSFVYGYTF
.,TRBJ1-2,few,TRBV7-6,TGTGCCAGCAGCTTAGTGGGGGCGCAAAATAATGGCTACACCTTC,CASSLVGAQNNGYTF
.,TRBJ2-7,.,TRBV5-1,TGCGCCAGCAGCCCCGGCGGTGGGGAGCAGTACTTC,CASSPGGGEQYF
TRBD1,TRBJ1-1,.,TRBV28,TGTGCCAGCAGCGACAGGGTTACTGAAGCTTTCTTT,CASSDRVTEAFF
.,TRBJ2-6,.,TRBV5-4,TGTGCCAGCAGCGCCCGCACAACCTCTGGGGCCAACGTCCTGACTTTC,CASSARTTSGANVLTF
.,TRBJ2-3,.,TRBV5-1,TGCGCCAGCAGCTTTGGTCTGCTTACTAGCACAGATACGCAGTATTTT,CASSFGLLTSTDTQYF
.,TRBJ2-1,.,TRBV7-3,TGTGCCAGCAGCTTAAACCGGCGGGATTCCTACAATGAGCAGTTCTTC,CASSLNRRDSYNEQFF
.,TRBJ1-6,.,TRBV6-1,TGTGCCAGCAGTGAAAGTACAGGGTGGGATTCACCCCTCCACTTT,CASSESTGWDSPLHF
TRBD2,TRBJ2-7,.,TRBV5-1,TGCGCCAGCAGCCCCTCTCCTAGCGGTTCCTACGAGCAGTACTTC,CASSPSPSGSYEQYF
.,TRBJ2-7,.,TRBV5-8,TGTGCCAGCAGCTTGGGAGGCTGGTCCCCTTACGAGCAGTACTTC,CASSLGGWSPYEQYF
.,TRBJ1-2,.,TRBV7-2,TGTGCCAGCAGACCGACAGGAGCTAACTATGGCTACACCTTC,CASRPTGANYGYTF
TRBD1,TRBJ1-6,.,TRBV7-2,TGTGCCAGCAGCTTTTGGCCGGGACAGGGTTCCTCACCCCTCCACTTT,CASSFWPGQGSSPLHF
.,TRBJ2-1,.,TRBV27,TGTGCCAGCAGTTTCCCAGGGGCGGACCTCAATGAGCAGTTCTTC,CASSFPGADLNEQFF
.,TRBJ1-2,.,TRBV28,TGTGCCAGCAGTTTATATAGGGGAATTGGACATGGCTACACCTTC,CASSLYRGIGHGYTF
.,TRBJ1-2,.,TRBV6-5,TGTGCCAGCACCCGAGGTGACTATGGCTACACCTTC,CASTRGDYGYTF
.,TRBJ1-4,.,TRBV2,TGTGCCAGCAGTGTGGCAGGGGCCGCAACTAATGAAAAACTGTTTTTT,CASSVAGAATNEKLFF
TRBD1,TRBJ1-6,.,TRBV2,TGTGCCAAGGAGGGACAGGGCGATAATTCACCCCTCCACTTT,CAKEGQGDNSPLHF
TRBD1,TRBJ1-6,.,TRBV9,TGTGCCAGCAGCCCGGGACAGGGTCGTTCACCCCTCCACTTT,CASSPGQGRSPLHF
TRBD1,TRBJ1-1,once,TRBV27,TGTGCCAGCAGTTTAACCCGACAGGGCCACACTGAAGCTTTCTTT,CASSLTRQGHTEAFF
.,TRBJ1-2,.,TRBV5-1,TGCGCCAGCAGCCTTCCACAGGAGGGAAACTATGGCTACACCTTC,CASSLPQEGNYGYTF
TRBD1,TRBJ1-5,.,TRBV7-8,TGTGCCAGCAGCAACAGGGGGGTCGGTCAGCCCCAGCATTTT,CASSNRGVGQPQHF
.,TRBJ2-5,.,TRBV28,TGTGCCAGCAGTTTGCAGGGTGCAGAGACCCAGTACTTC,CASSLQGAETQYF
.,TRBJ1-1,.,TRBV9,TGTGCCAGCAGCGTAGTGACAGTTGGCACTGAAGCTTTCTTT,CASSVVTVGTEAFF
TRBD1,TRBJ1-5,.,TRBV28,TGTGCCAGCAGGCAGACAGGGCCCCCGAATCAGCCCCAGCATTTT,CASRQTGPPNQPQHF
.,TRBJ2-2,.,TRBV27,TGTGCCAGCAGAAATGGGCCCGGGGAGCTGTTTTTT,CASRNGPGELFF
TRBD1,TRBJ1-4,.,TRBV7-9,TGTGCCAGCAGCTCATTTGGGACAGGGAAAGAAAAACTGTTTTTT,CASSSFGTGKEKLFF
.,TRBJ2-1,once,TRBV5-4,TGTGCCAGCAGCTTCCAGAGGGAATACAATGAGCAGTTCTTC,CASSFQREYNEQFF
.,TRBJ1-1,.,TRBV5-5,TGTGCCAGCAGCCTCCACCCGGGGAGTACTGAAGCTTTCTTT,CASSLHPGSTEAFF
TRBD2,TRBJ2-7,.,TRBV28,TGTGCCAGCAGTTCGAGGGCGGGGGATTACGAGCAGTACTTC,CASSSRAGDYEQYF
TRBD1,TRBJ1-2,.,TRBV11-2,TGTGCCAGCAGCGGACAGGAGGGCTTC,CASSGQEGF
.,TRBJ1-5,.,TRBV28,TGTGCCAGCAGTTCCCATATCACAGGCATAGGGCATTTT,CASSSHITGIGHF
.,TRBJ1-3,few,TRBV11-3,TGTGCCAGCAGCTTGGAGGCTGGAAACACCATATATTTT,CASSLEAGNTIYF
.,TRBJ1-1,.,TRBV13,TGTGCCAGCAGCTTAGGTTCTGGCCCCCGAGAAGCTTTCTTT,CASSLGSGPREAFF
.,TRBJ2-5,.,TRBV27,TGTGCCAGCCCGCGGGGAGGGACCCAGTACTTC,CASPRGGTQYF
TRBD1,TRBJ1-2,.,TRBV7-3,TGTGCCAGCAGCCCTATTCCGACAGGGGGCGAAGAAGACTACACCTTC,CASSPIPTGGEEDYTF
.,TRBJ2-2,.,TRBV5-4,TGTGCCAGCAGCTTTGGTGGCAGGGAGGCCGGGGAGCTGTTTTTT,CASSFGGREAGELFF
TRBD1,TRBJ1-5,.,TRBV19,TGTGCCACCAGCTTACGAAGACAGGGACCCAATCAGCCCCAGCATTTT,CATSLRRQGPNQPQHF
.,TRBJ2-2,.,TRBV5-1,TGCGCCAGCACCCAAGCGAGCCGGGGGTGGACCGGGGAGCTGTTTTTT,CASTQASRGWTGELFF
TRBD1,TRBJ1-1,.,TRBV2,TGTGCCAGCAGCCCCTCTTCCAGGGGGCTTGGTGAAGCTTTCTTT,CASSPSSRGLGEAFF
TRBD1,TRBJ1-4,.,TRBV2,TGTGCCAGCAGAGACAGGGTCGCAGTTGGGAAACTGTTTTTT,CASRDRVAVGKLFF
TRBD2,TRBJ2-1,.,TRBV9,TGTGCCAGCAGCGTAGAGTGGAGGGTAGCGGGCCCCAATGAGCAGTTCTTC,CASSVEWRVAGPNEQFF
.,TRBJ2-7,.,TRBV10-3,TGTGCCATCAGTGGGACTAACTCCTACGAGCAGTACTTC,CAISGTNSYEQYF
TRBD1,TRBJ1-4,.,TRBV2,TGTGCCAGCAGTGTGACCCCGGGACAGGGCGGCGGAAAACTGTTTTTT,CASSVTPGQGGGKLFF
TRBD1,TRBJ2-1,.,TRBV24-1,TGTGCCACCAGTCGACAGGGGAGCTCCTACAATGAGCAGTTCTTC,CATSRQGSSYNEQFF
TRBD1,TRBJ2-5,.,TRBV29-1,TGCAGCGTGAGGACAGGGGCAGAGACCCAGTACTTC,CSVRTGAETQYF
TRBD2,TRBJ2-1,once,TRBV28,TGTGCCAGCAGTTCGGGACTAGCCGATGAGCAGTTCTTC,CASSSGLADEQFF
TRBD1,TRBJ1-6,.,TRBV28,TGTGCCAGCAGTTTCAAATGGACAGGGTACAATTCACCCCTCCACTTT,CASSFKWTGYNSPLHF
.,TRBJ1-5,.,TRBV6-5,TGTGCCACCTCAGGGCCGGCCAATCAGCCCCAGCATTTT,CATSGPANQPQHF
TRBD1,TRBJ1-2,.,TRBV9,TGTGCCAGCAGCGTAGGACAGGGTAGCATCTATGGCTACACCTTC,CASSVGQGSIYGYTF